These 8 T cell receptor beta chains originate from one sample sequenced in a study of OX40 agonist ivuxolimab in advanced cancers. Sequenced by immunoSEQ multiplex PCR; TCRdb stores in-frame clones only, minus some. The top ten clones hold about a quarter of a sample with about 20,000 clones, more than 80% of them seen once. Material: CD4+ or CD8+ T cells sorted from blood, obtained in a trial of the OX40 agonist ivuxolimab. These receptors all stem from an adult with an advanced solid tumor such as melanoma, head and neck, liver or kidney cancer.

The chain combines TRBV2 with TRBJ2-1; TRBD2 aligns across 8 bases. The V gene's germline CDR1 is SNHLY and CDR2 FYNNEI. The CDR3 sequence is 13 residues long. V shed 2 bases and J 15 bases; nucleotides not matched to a gene: 9. The CDR3 spells CASSEWREEIRFF. The CDR3 DNA sequence: TGTGCCAGCAGTGAATGGCGGGAGGAGATACGGTTCTTC.

This chain connects TRBV5-1 to TRBJ2-5; 10 bases are a match to TRBD1. In germline, CDR1 is SGHRS, CDR2 YFSETQ. The CDR3 sequence is 16 residues long. The junction had 11 bases not matched to a gene; V was cut back by 4 bases and J by 5 bases. The CDR3 protein is CASSQGDRGIVETQYF. CDR3 DNA: TGCGCCAGCAGCCAAGGGGACAGGGGCATTGTGGAGACCCAGTACTTC.

A single count supports this clone. The rearrangement joins TRBV30 to TRBJ2-7, with TRBD1 identical over 8 bases. Germline assignment: CDR1 GTSNPN and CDR2 SVGIG (reference sequence). V gave up 7 bases and J gave up 4 bases; unmatched junction bases: 12. CDR3 size: 14 residues. CDR3 sequence (DNA): TGTGCCTCGACGGCAGCAGGGGGCTTATACGAGCAGTACTTC. Translated: CASTAAGGLYEQYF. The variable domain in full, with the rest retrieved from reference TRBV30 and TRBJ2-7, is SQTIHQWPATLVQPVGSPLSLECTVEGTSNPNLYWYRQAAGRGLQLLFYSVGIGQISSEVPQNLSASRPQDRQFILSSKKLLLSDSGFYLCASTAAGGLYEQYFGPGTRLTVT.

This clone has only a few counts. The chain carries TRBV6-4 and TRBJ1-5, with D unclear. The CDR3 totals 13 residues. From germline, CDR1 is MRHNA and CDR2 SNTAGT. Trimming left V 3 bases short and J 3 bases short, with 6 bases between. The DNA of the CDR3 is TGTGCCAGCAGTGAGAGCGACAATCAGCCCCAGCATTTT. Protein sequence: CASSESDNQPQHF.

Note on this clone: The same CDR3 arises from other DNA sequences in this sample as well. This rearrangement joins TRBV9 to TRBJ2-5; possible D gene TRBD2, 6 bases. The CDR3 is 16 residues long. Per the germline V gene, CDR1 is SGDLS and CDR2 is YYNGEE. Trimming took 0 bases from V and 1 from J, leaving 13 bases between them. The CDR3 loop is CASSVEGGAPQETQYF. CDR3 coding DNA: TGTGCCAGCAGCGTAGAGGGCGGGGCCCCCCAAGAGACCCAGTACTTC.

The V call is TRBV28, the J call TRBJ1-5; D is possibly TRBD1 (5 bases). Germline loops: CDR1 MDHEN, CDR2 SYDVKM. Trimming removed 11 bases at V and 0 bases at J, with 14 bases between. There are 14 residues in the CDR3. The CDR3 reads CAVKKGYSNQPQHF. The CDR3 bases are TGTGCCGTAAAAAAGGGGTATAGCAATCAGCCCCAGCATTTT.

The rearrangement uses TRBV7-2 and TRBJ1-2, with no clear D. The CDR3 consists of 14 residues. Trimming removed 5 bases from V and 0 bases from J, with 10 bases in between. Germline values: CDR1 SGHTA, CDR2 FQGNSA. DNA of the CDR3: TGTGCCAGCAGCCCCTCACTAGCTAACTATGGCTACACCTTC. Translating it yields CASSPSLANYGYTF.

The chain carries TRBV9 and TRBJ1-1; maybe TRBD1 (5 bases). Germline V gene sequence: CDR1 SGDLS, CDR2 YYNGEE. Between the trimmed V and J ends, which lost 4 bases and 0 bases, there was a span of 16 bases. This CDR3 is built from 16 residues. Here the CDR3 reads CASSTSGGGMNTEAFF. CDR3 bases: TGTGCCAGCAGCACGTCGGGGGGAGGTATGAACACTGAAGCTTTCTTT.